The present T cell receptor (beta chain) was sequenced within a study of T cell clonotyping in hematopoietic cell transplantation. Study results and caveats: Without cell sorting, CD4 versus CD8 contributions remain unresolved. At the given depth, recipient repertoires were over 95% de novo clonotypes. After transplant, recipient diversity fell while pathologically expanded clonotypes grew through day 180.

To note about this clone: Antigen: not known.

The CDR3 length is 13 residues. Germline V gene data show CDR1 as KGHSH and CDR2 as LQKENI. Trimming shortened V by 3 bases and J by 2 bases, and 7 bases separated the two germline ends. Using immunoSEQ multiplex PCR, the repertoire was profiled, and TCRdb retains in-frame clones only, with some absent. Of fewer than 70,000 clones listed, around 94% were seen once; the top ten hold 1.5% to 2%. This TCR came from a middle-aged man in good health. Some clones in this sample may be carry-over from other donors' samples. The sample was peripheral blood mononuclear cells. The V call is TRBV18, the J call TRBJ2-5; D is ambiguous. The CDR3 here is CASSPEAQETQYF. The CDR3 bases are TGTGCCAGCTCACCCGAAGCGCAAGAGACCCAGTACTTC.